A selection of T cell receptor beta chains follows, all from one sample in a study of response to subunit inactivated influenza vaccine. MiXCR, applied by TCRdb to the RT-PCR reads, yields one record per CDR3 protein. The sample comprises 500,000 to 600,000 distinct CDR3 sequences, 16% of which are singletons, and less than 4% rests with the top ten. The specimen comprised CD4+ T cells sorted from PBMCs, sampled roughly 24 months after vaccination. Every receptor here comes from a man aged 50 to 75 who received an inactivated influenza vaccine. Each CDR3 is given with its conserved first and last residue. The order of the fields is clone size, J gene, V gene, D gene, CDR3 length, CDR3 protein, CDR3 DNA. The D gene is left open where the match is weak. Some rows have no size entry. The others give once, few or many, or a class for an expanded clone.

NA	TRBJ2-3	TRBV20-1	NA	12	CSARYYGDTQYF	TGCAGTGCTAGGTACTATGGAGATACGCAGTATTTT
few	TRBJ2-1	TRBV5-1	NA	15	CASSLDRSGNNEQFF	TGCGCCAGCAGCTTGGACAGGTCGGGGAACAATGAGCAGTTCTTC
few	TRBJ2-7	TRBV5-1	NA	14	CASSDGTSRGEQYF	TGCGCCAGCAGCGACGGGACATCTAGAGGCGAGCAGTACTTC
few	TRBJ2-7	TRBV19	NA	13	CASSIADSYEQYF	TGTGCCAGTAGTATAGCCGACAGCTACGAGCAGTACTTC
few	TRBJ2-5	TRBV6-6	NA	13	CASSYPGGETQYF	TGTGCCAGCAGTTACCCGGGTGGGGAGACCCAGTACTTC
NA	TRBJ2-1	TRBV11-1	NA	13	CASSSGGGAEQFF	TGTGCCAGCAGCTCCGGGGGAGGTGCTGAGCAGTTCTTC
few	TRBJ2-7	TRBV2	TRBD1	14	CASSAGTGIYEQYF	TGTGCCAGCAGTGCCGGGACAGGGATCTACGAGCAGTACTTC
NA	TRBJ2-2	TRBV6-6	NA	9	CAGTGELFF	TGTGCCGGCACCGGGGAGCTGTTTTTT
NA	TRBJ2-5	TRBV7-2	TRBD2	16	CASSPRGLADQETQYF	TGTGCCAGCAGCCCCCGGGGACTAGCGGATCAAGAGACCCAGTACTTC
few	TRBJ2-2	TRBV24-1	NA	12	CATCGSTGELFF	TGTGCCACCTGCGGATCCACCGGGGAGCTGTTTTTT
NA	TRBJ2-3	TRBV28	TRBD2	18	CASSSLGLAGGPPDTQYF	TGTGCCAGCAGTTCCCTGGGACTAGCGGGGGGGCCCCCAGATACGCAGTATTTT
NA	TRBJ2-1	TRBV7-3	TRBD2	15	CASSSISGRAGEQFF	TGTGCCAGCAGCTCAATAAGCGGGAGGGCCGGTGAGCAGTTCTTC
NA	TRBJ2-1	TRBV6-5	NA	14	CASSYSTTYNEQFF	TGTGCCAGCAGTTACTCGACAACCTACAATGAGCAGTTCTTC
NA	TRBJ1-6	TRBV27	NA	15	CASRLGPVSPTPLHF	TGTGCCAGCAGGCTAGGCCCGGTCAGTCCGACACCCCTCCACTTT
few	TRBJ1-6	TRBV5-1	NA	18	CASSLGEVGGSYNSPLHF	TGCGCCAGCAGCTTGGGGGAGGTCGGCGGCTCCTATAATTCACCCCTCCACTTT
few	TRBJ2-5	TRBV20-1	TRBD2	16	CSAPSRYGGGGETQYF	TGCAGTGCTCCTTCCCGGTATGGCGGGGGAGGAGAGACCCAGTACTTC
NA	TRBJ2-5	TRBV5-5	NA	14	CASRDQLVSSRQYF	TGTGCCAGCAGGGACCAGTTGGTTTCGAGTCGTCAGTACTTC
few	TRBJ2-7	TRBV18	NA	13	CASSPGAIYEQYF	TGTGCCAGCTCACCAGGGGCGATATACGAGCAGTACTTC
NA	TRBJ2-2	TRBV4-2	TRBD1	17	CASSQDDGTGHTGELFF	TGTGCCAGCAGCCAAGATGATGGGACAGGACACACCGGGGAGCTGTTTTTT
NA	TRBJ1-2	TRBV28	NA	13	CASISTAAYGYTF	TGTGCCAGCATCTCGACAGCGGCCTATGGCTACACCTTC
NA	TRBJ2-3	TRBV12-3/TRBV12-4	TRBD2	14	CASSLSRLAGVQYF	TGTGCCAGCAGTTTATCCCGGCTAGCGGGGGTGCAGTATTTT
NA	TRBJ1-6	TRBV6-1	NA	14	CASSEIERNSPLHF	TGTGCCAGCAGTGAAATCGAAAGAAATTCACCCCTCCACTTT
NA	TRBJ2-7	TRBV9	TRBD2	13	CASRKREKHGQYF	TGTGCCAGCAGGAAGCGGGAGAAACACGGGCAGTACTTC
NA	TRBJ1-1	TRBV4-2	NA	15	CASSQGGAENTEAFF	TGTGCCAGCAGCCAAGGAGGGGCGGAGAACACTGAAGCTTTCTTT
few	TRBJ2-2	TRBV28	TRBD2	15	CAIKAGVQNTGELFF	TGTGCCATCAAAGCGGGGGTCCAGAACACCGGGGAGCTGTTTTTT
NA	TRBJ1-1	TRBV12-3/TRBV12-4	NA	14	CASSFMGGGTEAFF	TGTGCCAGCAGTTTTATGGGTGGGGGCACTGAAGCTTTCTTT
many	TRBJ1-5	TRBV20-1	NA	12	CSASEFNQPQHF	TGCAGTGCTTCAGAATTCAATCAGCCCCAGCATTTT
NA	TRBJ2-5	TRBV20-1	TRBD1	15	CSARDKDRGQETQYF	TGCAGTGCTAGAGATAAGGACAGGGGCCAAGAGACCCAGTACTTC
few	TRBJ2-3	TRBV5-1	NA	15	CASSWGGRSTDTQYF	TGCGCCAGCAGCTGGGGTGGCCGTAGCACAGATACGCAGTATTTT
NA	TRBJ1-5	TRBV3-1	NA	14	CASGGDGSNQPQHF	TGTGCCAGCGGGGGGGACGGGAGCAATCAGCCCCAGCATTTT
NA	TRBJ2-7	TRBV20-1	NA	13	CSAFGTVSYEQYF	TGCAGTGCTTTTGGGACGGTTTCCTACGAGCAGTACTTC
NA	TRBJ2-1	TRBV4-2	TRBD2	15	CARGSGLAGSFEQFF	TGTGCCAGGGGCTCCGGACTAGCGGGGTCCTTTGAGCAGTTCTTC
few	TRBJ2-1	TRBV10-1	TRBD1	13	CARGTGPGDEQFF	TGCGCCAGGGGGACAGGGCCCGGGGATGAGCAGTTCTTC
NA	TRBJ2-5	TRBV28	TRBD2	15	CASSPGYLREQTQYF	TGTGCCAGCTCACCGGGGTACTTGCGGGAGCAGACCCAGTACTTC
NA	TRBJ2-2	TRBV20-1	NA	14	CSAGDRFNTGELFF	TGCAGTGCTGGTGACAGGTTTAACACCGGGGAGCTGTTTTTT
NA	TRBJ2-6	TRBV18	NA	14	CASSPPPGANVLTF	TGTGCCAGCTCACCCCCGCCAGGGGCCAACGTCCTGACTTTC
NA	TRBJ2-1	TRBV2	NA	13	CASRPGTPSEQFF	TGTGCCAGCAGGCCCGGGACCCCCTCTGAGCAGTTCTTC
NA	TRBJ2-7	TRBV29-1	NA	13	CSVGGEGRYEQYF	TGTAGCGTTGGAGGTGAAGGAAGGTACGAGCAGTACTTC
few	TRBJ1-1	TRBV29-1	NA	12	CSGRDPNTEAFF	TGCAGCGGACGGGACCCGAACACTGAAGCTTTCTTT
NA	TRBJ1-5	TRBV5-1	NA	14	CASSFGGAGQPQHF	TGCGCCAGCAGCTTCGGTGGCGCAGGTCAGCCCCAGCATTTT
NA	TRBJ1-4	TRBV27	TRBD1	15	CASSKRTGNNEKLFF	TGTGCCAGCAGTAAACGGACAGGGAATAATGAAAAACTGTTTTTT
few	TRBJ2-4	TRBV2	NA	11	CASSARALRYF	TGTGCCAGCAGTGCTAGAGCCCTGCGATACTTC
NA	TRBJ2-7	TRBV7-9	NA	15	CASSLEAVLYYEQYF	TGTGCCAGCAGCTTAGAAGCAGTGTTGTACTACGAGCAGTACTTC
NA	TRBJ1-2	TRBV20-1	NA	13	CSATGHRRDIDTF	TGCAGTGCTACGGGACATCGCCGAGATATCGACACCTTC
NA	TRBJ2-1	TRBV18	NA	17	CASSPLGQLSSYNEQFF	TGTGCCAGCTCACCCCTGGGGCAGCTCAGCTCCTACAATGAGCAGTTCTTC
few	TRBJ2-3	TRBV11-2	NA	14	CASSLAGHTDTQYF	TGTGCCAGCAGCTTAGCGGGCCACACAGATACGCAGTATTTT
NA	TRBJ2-5	TRBV7-2	NA	15	CASSFWGREQETQYF	TGTGCCAGCAGCTTCTGGGGGCGCGAACAAGAGACCCAGTACTTC
NA	TRBJ2-7	TRBV11-2	NA	14	CASSLEIRGYEQYF	TGTGCCAGCAGCTTAGAAATTAGGGGTTACGAGCAGTACTTC
few	TRBJ1-5	TRBV4-2	NA	18	CASSPVWVAGYSNQPQHF	TGTGCCAGCAGCCCCGTGTGGGTGGCAGGCTATAGCAATCAGCCCCAGCATTTT
NA	TRBJ1-1	TRBV12-3/TRBV12-4	NA	12	CASREGGEGAFF	TGTGCCAGCAGAGAGGGAGGTGAAGGTGCTTTCTTT
NA	TRBJ2-7	TRBV27	TRBD2	16	CASNPTQRLAGGEQYF	TGTGCCAGCAACCCAACTCAGCGACTAGCGGGAGGGGAGCAGTACTTC
NA	TRBJ2-5	TRBV21-1	NA	16	CASSKRVGQGQETQYF	TGTGCCAGCAGCAAAAGAGTTGGGCAGGGGCAAGAGACCCAGTACTTC
many	TRBJ2-7	TRBV5-1	NA	15	CASSLTGTPSYEQYF	TGCGCCAGCAGCTTAACCGGGACTCCCTCCTACGAGCAGTACTTC
NA	TRBJ2-3	TRBV12-3/TRBV12-4	NA	12	CASRLNADTQYF	TGTGCCAGCAGGCTAAACGCAGATACGCAGTATTTT
many	TRBJ1-6	TRBV12-3/TRBV12-4	NA	15	CASSRGVSYNSPLHF	TGTGCCAGCAGTCGGGGAGTCTCCTATAATTCACCCCTCCACTTT
NA	TRBJ2-2	TRBV20-1	TRBD2	16	CSAIPGTSGPTGELFF	TGCAGTGCCATCCCGGGGACTAGCGGGCCCACCGGGGAGCTGTTTTTT
NA	TRBJ1-2	TRBV20-1	NA	16	CSAITRGRGLVYGYTF	TGCAGTGCTATAACCCGCGGGAGGGGATTAGTCTATGGCTACACCTTC
many	TRBJ2-5	TRBV15	TRBD1	16	CATSRYRTGGAETQYF	TGTGCCACCAGCAGATACAGGACAGGGGGCGCGGAGACCCAGTACTTC
few	TRBJ2-1	TRBV4-1	TRBD2	15	CASSLLAGGYGEQFF	TGCGCCAGCAGCCTCCTAGCGGGGGGGTACGGTGAGCAGTTCTTC
many	TRBJ1-1	TRBV27	NA	14	CASSFSILNTEAFF	TGTGCCAGCAGTTTCAGCATACTGAACACTGAAGCTTTCTTT